This T cell receptor (beta chain) is drawn from a study of early T cells in non-severe SARS-CoV-2 infection. Study overall: Unsorted whole blood bulk RNA was sequenced, with unpaired chains.

Germline V CDR1 and CDR2: SGHAT, FQNNGV. The CDR3 sequence is 17 residues long. The V gene end was trimmed by 7 bases and the J gene end by 8 bases; junction bases not matched to a gene: 17. This clonotype was detected only a few times. The antigen remains undetermined. In the library, individual cDNA molecules carried attached unique molecular identifiers. TCRdb redid the calling of the 5' RACE reads with MiXCR, one entry per CDR3 protein. The sample contains some 25,000 distinct CDR3 sequences, about 4% of which appear only once. Regarding the study as a whole: Private and CD4 specificities were missed by VDJdb matching, which favored anti-spike CD8 responses.

V gene TRBV11-2 combines with J gene TRBJ2-1; TRBD2 aligns across 10 bases. Sequencing used whole blood. The TCR sequence derives from an adult who was a healthcare worker with PCR-confirmed SARS-CoV-2 infection or an uninfected control (not recorded which). CDR3 sequence: CASTNSGGTSVVDEQFF. In DNA form, the CDR3 reads TGTGCCAGCACCAATTCAGGCGGGACTAGCGTCGTCGATGAGCAGTTCTTC.